A selection of T cell receptor beta chains follows, all from one sample in a study of beta chain features in type 1 diabetes. Profiled with immunoSEQ multiplex PCR; TCRdb holds only in-frame clones, not every one. The table has just over 450,000 clones, around 30% seen once. Sequenced sample: naive CD4+ T cells from blood. All receptors come from a man aged 18-30 years in good health. CDR3s include the opening cysteine and the closing phenylalanine or tryptophan. The D gene is left open where the match is weak. Size values are once, few and many counts, or a class for expanded clones, and some rows have none.

clone size	V gene	D gene	J gene	CDR3 protein	CDR3 DNA
NA	TRBV9	TRBD1	TRBJ1-1	CASSVESTGHTEAFF	TGTGCCAGCAGCGTAGAATCGACAGGGCACACTGAAGCTTTCTTT
NA	TRBV4-2	NA	TRBJ2-1	CASSQDTADLNNEQFF	TGTGCCAGCAGCCAAGATACGGCGGATTTAAACAATGAGCAGTTCTTC
few	TRBV19	NA	TRBJ2-7	CASSKTFGEQYF	TGTGCCTCCTCCAAAACTTTCGGCGAGCAGTACTTC
few	TRBV2	TRBD1	TRBJ2-7	CASSGQGANYEQYF	TGTGCCAGCAGTGGACAGGGGGCGAACTACGAGCAGTACTTC
few	TRBV15	NA	TRBJ1-4	CAAQGRGEKLFF	TGTGCCGCCCAGGGCCGAGGGGAAAAACTGTTTTTT
few	TRBV9	TRBD2	TRBJ2-1	CASSVGLGTSKGPEQFF	TGTGCCAGCAGCGTAGGTCTCGGGACTAGCAAGGGTCCTGAGCAGTTCTTC
NA	TRBV6-6	TRBD2	TRBJ2-3	CASRLLAGGADTQYF	TGTGCCAGCAGACTCCTAGCGGGAGGAGCAGATACGCAGTATTTT
NA	TRBV10-3	NA	TRBJ1-1	CAITAAVNTEAFF	TGTGCCATCACCGCAGCCGTAAACACTGAAGCTTTCTTT
NA	TRBV10-3	TRBD2	TRBJ2-5	CATQGRSGRETQYF	TGTGCCACCCAGGGTCGTAGCGGGAGGGAGACCCAGTACTTC
few	TRBV7-6	TRBD2	TRBJ2-1	CASSLGTPSGRLDEQFF	TGTGCCAGCAGCTTAGGAACCCCCAGCGGGAGACTGGATGAGCAGTTCTTC
NA	TRBV4-1	NA	TRBJ2-1	CASSPPRSYNEQFF	TGCGCCAGCAGCCCTCCGCGGTCCTACAATGAGCAGTTCTTC
NA	TRBV15	NA	TRBJ2-1	CATSSEGSSYNEQFF	TGTGCCACCAGCTCAGAGGGGAGCTCCTACAATGAGCAGTTCTTC
NA	TRBV25-1	TRBD2	TRBJ2-1	CATRLAGVPNEQFF	TGTGCCACCAGACTAGCGGGAGTACCCAATGAGCAGTTCTTC
NA	TRBV5-1	NA	TRBJ1-2	CASRERPNYGYTF	TGCGCCAGCAGAGAGCGGCCTAACTATGGCTACACCTTC
NA	TRBV30	NA	TRBJ2-7	CAWNSGGYEQYF	TGTGCCTGGAACTCAGGGGGGTACGAGCAGTACTTC
NA	TRBV6-1	NA	TRBJ2-1	CASSLSAGPPKQFF	TGTGCCAGCAGTCTTTCCGCGGGACCACCAAAGCAGTTCTTC
few	TRBV2	TRBD2	TRBJ2-3	CASNVGLALDTQYF	TGTGCCAGCAATGTTGGACTAGCATTAGATACGCAGTATTTT
NA	TRBV28	TRBD2	TRBJ2-4	CASNQLAAAKNIQYF	TGTGCCAGCAACCAACTAGCGGCTGCCAAAAACATTCAGTACTTC
NA	TRBV10-3	TRBD1	TRBJ2-5	CAISAAGGAETQYF	TGTGCCATCAGTGCGGCAGGGGGCGCGGAGACCCAGTACTTC
NA	TRBV9	NA	TRBJ2-7	CASSVGGRAYEQYF	TGTGCCAGCAGCGTAGGAGGCAGGGCCTACGAGCAGTACTTC
NA	TRBV5-1	NA	TRBJ2-1	CASSLELRYNEQFF	TGCGCCAGCAGCTTGGAGCTCAGGTACAATGAGCAGTTCTTC
few	TRBV11-2	TRBD1	TRBJ2-6	CASSRTGAGANVLTF	TGTGCCAGCAGCCGGACAGGGGCCGGGGCCAACGTCCTGACTTTC
few	TRBV5-4	TRBD2	TRBJ2-7	CASRPASGASYEQYF	TGTGCCAGCCGACCTGCTAGCGGGGCATCCTACGAGCAGTACTTC
few	TRBV5-6	NA	TRBJ2-3	CASSFVATTTDTQYF	TGTGCCAGCAGCTTCGTCGCGACGACCACAGATACGCAGTATTTT
NA	TRBV7-3	NA	TRBJ2-6	CASSSGSGANVLTF	TGTGCCAGCAGCTCCGGCTCTGGGGCCAACGTCCTGACTTTC
few	TRBV10-3	NA	TRBJ2-1	CAISGRASSYNEQFF	TGTGCCATCAGTGGTCGGGCCAGCTCCTACAATGAGCAGTTCTTC
few	TRBV20-1	NA	TRBJ2-7	CSARVGYEQYF	TGCAGTGCTAGAGTGGGCTACGAGCAGTACTTC
few	TRBV29-1	TRBD1	TRBJ2-7	CSVIRQGTYEQYF	TGCAGCGTTATACGACAGGGAACCTACGAGCAGTACTTC
NA	TRBV18	NA	TRBJ2-1	CASSPSEYNEQFF	TGTGCCAGCTCACCATCGGAATACAATGAGCAGTTCTTC
few	TRBV29-1	NA	TRBJ2-5	CSVRQGGQETQYF	TGCAGCGTTAGACAGGGAGGCCAAGAGACCCAGTACTTC
NA	TRBV4-2	NA	TRBJ2-7	CASSQEGYEQYF	TGTGCCAGCAGCCAGGAGGGGTACGAGCAGTACTTC
few	TRBV6-6	TRBD2	TRBJ2-1	CASSPPGAGNNEQFF	TGTGCCAGCAGTCCACCGGGAGCGGGAAACAATGAGCAGTTCTTC
few	TRBV12-5	TRBD2	TRBJ2-1	CASGQGLALNEQFF	TGTGCTAGTGGTCAGGGACTAGCGCTCAATGAGCAGTTCTTC
NA	TRBV27	TRBD1	TRBJ2-7	CASRRTGGPYEQYF	TGTGCCAGCAGGAGGACAGGGGGCCCGTACGAGCAGTACTTC
NA	TRBV30	NA	TRBJ2-6	CAWTRQHSGANVLTF	TGTGCCTGGACTCGACAGCACTCTGGGGCCAACGTCCTGACTTTC
NA	TRBV14	NA	TRBJ1-2	CASSQIAGGVYGYTF	TGTGCCAGCAGCCAGATCGCTGGAGGGGTCTATGGCTACACCTTC
NA	TRBV29-1	NA	TRBJ2-6	CSVDVGAGANVLTF	TGCAGCGTTGACGTCGGAGCTGGGGCCAACGTCCTGACTTTC
few	TRBV30	TRBD2	TRBJ2-1	CAWNTGLAGGRSNEQFF	TGTGCCTGGAATACGGGACTAGCGGGAGGGAGGAGCAATGAGCAGTTCTTC
few	TRBV30	NA	TRBJ2-7	CAWSSVAEQYF	TGTGCCTGGAGTTCGGTGGCCGAGCAGTACTTC
once	TRBV30	NA	TRBJ2-5	CAWSVLGIQETQYF	TGTGCCTGGAGTGTGTTAGGGATCCAAGAGACCCAGTACTTC
NA	TRBV2	NA	TRBJ1-4	CASSEARAQGSKLFF	TGTGCCAGCAGTGAAGCGCGGGCGCAGGGTTCAAAACTGTTTTTT
NA	TRBV29-1	TRBD1	TRBJ1-1	CSVGTGADTEAFF	TGCAGCGTGGGGACAGGGGCGGACACTGAAGCTTTCTTT